The rows below give T cell receptor beta chains drawn from one sample of a study of T cell repertoires in cytomegalovirus infection. Antigens for these TCRs are unknown. From the reads, TCRdb called clonotypes with MiXCR, one entry per CDR3 protein. The repertoire consists of 700,000 to 950,000 distinct CDR3 sequences, with about 33% occurring once and the leading ten covering 9.5% to 15%. The sequenced sample was cultured CD8+ T cells from PBMCs, obtained from culture after CMV antigen stimulation. The receptors were gathered from a human donor in good health (CMV status not recorded). Some clones in this sample may be carry-over from other donors' samples. CDR3s include the opening cysteine and the closing phenylalanine or tryptophan. The D gene is left open where the match is weak. The listing skips clone size in some rows; elsewhere it reads once, few, many or a size class.

length,J,D,V,size,CDR3,DNA
13,TRBJ2-1,-,TRBV28,-,CASSHRGGGLQFF,TGTGCCAGCAGTCATAGAGGCGGGGGCTTGCAGTTCTTC
15,TRBJ1-1,TRBD1,TRBV6-2/TRBV6-3,-,CASSYSAGGRTEAFF,TGTGCCAGCAGTTACTCTGCAGGGGGACGGACTGAAGCTTTCTTT
14,TRBJ1-6,-,TRBV7-9,-,CASSQPWGDSPLHF,TGTGCCAGCAGCCAACCGTGGGGGGACTCACCCCTCCACTTT
13,TRBJ1-1,-,TRBV12-5,few,CASALGWNTEAFF,TGTGCTAGTGCCCTGGGATGGAACACTGAAGCTTTCTTT
15,TRBJ2-7,-,TRBV9,-,CASSVGQGGNYEQYF,TGTGCCAGCAGCGTAGGACAGGGAGGAAACTACGAGCAGTACTTC
14,TRBJ1-2,-,TRBV6-2/TRBV6-3,few,CASSYRTGKDGYTF,TGTGCCAGCAGTTACCGTACAGGGAAGGATGGCTACACCTTC
15,TRBJ1-1,-,TRBV4-1,-,CASSIHRAAGTEAFF,TGCGCCAGCAGCATCCACAGGGCCGCGGGCACTGAAGCTTTCTTT
13,TRBJ2-3,-,TRBV7-3,once,CVSSFSSTDTQYF,TGTGTCAGCAGCTTTTCTTCCACAGATACGCAGTATTTT
13,TRBJ1-2,TRBD1,TRBV12-5,-,CASGGQGEDGYTF,TGTGCTAGTGGGGGACAGGGGGAGGATGGCTACACCTTC
17,TRBJ2-3,TRBD2,TRBV6-2/TRBV6-3,-,CASSTPRLAGGLDTQYF,TGTGCCAGCAGTACCCCACGACTAGCGGGGGGGCTAGATACGCAGTATTTT
13,TRBJ2-7,-,TRBV6-2/TRBV6-3,-,CASRSRLASEQYF,TGTGCCAGCAGGAGCCGCCTAGCCAGCGAGCAGTACTTC
15,TRBJ2-2,-,TRBV7-3,once,CASSPSGLHTGELFF,TGTGCCAGCAGCCCCTCGGGTCTTCACACCGGGGAGCTGTTTTTT
14,TRBJ2-1,TRBD2,TRBV27,-,CASSPLGTSGSQFF,TGTGCCAGCAGTCCCTTAGGGACTAGCGGATCGCAGTTCTTC
16,TRBJ2-1,TRBD2,TRBV20-1,once,CSARATSGGIYNEQFF,TGCAGTGCTAGGGCCACTAGCGGGGGGATCTACAATGAGCAGTTCTTC
12,TRBJ1-2,-,TRBV29-1,-,CSVVEANYGYTF,TGCAGCGTTGTGGAGGCTAACTATGGCTACACCTTC
17,TRBJ2-1,-,TRBV7-8,few,CASSLQGFGGVYNEQFF,TGTGCCAGCAGCTTACAGGGATTTGGGGGCGTCTACAATGAGCAGTTCTTC
12,TRBJ2-5,-,TRBV28,-,CASTRERETQYF,TGTGCCAGCACCAGGGAACGGGAGACCCAGTACTTC
14,TRBJ2-1,TRBD2,TRBV2,-,CASKERGDYNEQFF,TGTGCCAGCAAGGAGCGGGGGGACTACAATGAGCAGTTCTTC
10,TRBJ2-3,-,TRBV20-1,-,CSAPLDTQYF,TGCAGTGCCCCCCTCGATACGCAGTATTTT
14,TRBJ2-7,-,TRBV4-1,-,CASSQDRVEGEQYF,TGCGCCAGCAGCCAAGACAGGGTCGAGGGCGAGCAGTACTTC
15,TRBJ1-5,-,TRBV5-6,few,CASSAQVFSNQPQHF,TGTGCCAGCAGCGCACAGGTTTTTAGTAATCAGCCCCAGCATTTT
18,TRBJ2-2,-,TRBV5-5,once,CASSAGTLGIGGAGELFF,TGTGCCAGCAGTGCTGGGACATTAGGCATCGGAGGCGCCGGGGAGCTGTTTTTT
14,TRBJ1-2,TRBD1,TRBV5-1,few,CASTPTGGLYGYTF,TGCGCCAGCACTCCGACAGGGGGATTATATGGCTACACCTTC
17,TRBJ2-7,TRBD2,TRBV7-6,-,CASSLGLGLAGPYEQYF,TGTGCCAGCAGCTTAGGGTTGGGACTAGCGGGCCCCTACGAGCAGTACTTC
14,TRBJ1-2,TRBD1,TRBV12-5,-,CASGRDRGTYGYTF,TGTGCTAGTGGCCGCGACAGGGGGACCTATGGCTACACCTTC
16,TRBJ1-2,TRBD1,TRBV6-5,-,CASSLVGQGALLGYTF,TGTGCCAGCAGTCTGGTGGGACAGGGCGCGTTGTTGGGCTACACCTTC
15,TRBJ1-1,-,TRBV6-2/TRBV6-3,few,CASSSLQGVNTEAFF,TGTGCCAGCAGTTCGTTACAGGGAGTGAACACTGAAGCTTTCTTT
15,TRBJ1-2,-,TRBV7-2,many,CASSFPDHTPQGYTF,TGTGCCAGCAGCTTCCCGGACCATACCCCCCAGGGCTACACCTTC
15,TRBJ1-1,-,TRBV28,few,CASMGLPTLNTEAFF,TGTGCCAGCATGGGTCTCCCGACTTTGAACACTGAAGCTTTCTTT
16,TRBJ2-1,TRBD1,TRBV27,few,CASSPDRADLRNEQFF,TGTGCCAGCAGTCCTGACAGGGCAGACCTGAGAAATGAGCAGTTCTTC
12,TRBJ2-2,-,TRBV11-3,-,CASSRETGELFF,TGTGCCAGCAGCCGGGAAACCGGGGAGCTGTTTTTT
16,TRBJ2-1,-,TRBV27,-,CASSLSGGAPANEQFF,TGTGCCAGCAGTTTATCAGGGGGGGCCCCGGCCAATGAGCAGTTCTTC
15,TRBJ1-5,-,TRBV4-1,once,CASSRDPYSNQPQHF,TGCGCCAGCAGCCGAGACCCTTATAGCAATCAGCCCCAGCATTTT
14,TRBJ1-4,-,TRBV12-3/TRBV12-4,few,CASRPTATNEKLFF,TGTGCCAGCAGACCTACAGCGACTAATGAAAAACTGTTTTTT
15,TRBJ2-3,-,TRBV7-2,-,CASSSLDGTTDTQYF,TGTGCCAGCAGCTCCCTCGATGGGACCACAGATACGCAGTATTTT
12,TRBJ1-5,-,TRBV7-9,-,CASTIGGQPQHF,TGTGCCAGCACCATAGGGGGTCAGCCCCAGCATTTT
15,TRBJ2-7,-,TRBV5-5,-,CASSLEDPSSYEQYF,TGTGCCAGCAGCTTGGAGGACCCGAGCTCCTACGAGCAGTACTTC
14,TRBJ1-5,TRBD1,TRBV12-3/TRBV12-4,many,CASSQTGGDQPQHF,TGTGCCAGCAGTCAGACAGGGGGCGATCAGCCCCAGCATTTT
16,TRBJ2-1,TRBD1,TRBV7-9,-,CASSLPTGDNYNEQFF,TGTGCCAGCAGCCTACCGACAGGGGATAACTACAATGAGCAGTTCTTC
16,TRBJ1-2,TRBD1,TRBV10-3,-,CAISALSGQGFAGYTF,TGTGCCATCAGCGCCCTCTCGGGACAGGGGTTCGCTGGCTACACCTTC
16,TRBJ2-2,-,TRBV6-2/TRBV6-3,-,CASSYHGTSNTGELFF,TGTGCCAGCAGTTACCACGGGACGTCGAACACCGGGGAGCTGTTTTTT
15,TRBJ2-7,-,TRBV5-6,few,CASSGRHRSSYEQYF,TGTGCCAGCAGCGGCCGACACCGAAGCTCCTACGAGCAGTACTTC
12,TRBJ1-6,-,TRBV6-5,-,CASTEGNSPLHF,TGTGCCAGCACGGAGGGGAATTCACCCCTCCACTTT
17,TRBJ2-3,-,TRBV10-2,-,CASSGEEAGWSTDTQYF,TGCGCCAGCAGTGGGGAAGAGGCGGGGTGGAGCACAGATACGCAGTATTTT
13,TRBJ1-1,-,TRBV6-6,-,CASLGHVATEAFF,TGTGCCAGCCTAGGTCACGTTGCCACTGAAGCTTTCTTT
14,TRBJ2-7,-,TRBV4-1,few,CASSQVEGTYEQYF,TGCGCCAGCAGCCAAGTGGAGGGTACCTACGAGCAGTACTTC
13,TRBJ2-7,-,TRBV7-8,many,CASSSELSYEQYF,TGTGCCAGCAGCTCGGAATTATCCTACGAGCAGTACTTC
21,TRBJ2-3,-,TRBV7-6,few,CASSPQPLRRETQTSTDTQYF,TGTGCCAGCAGCCCCCAACCCCTTCGCCGGGAGACACAAACTAGCACAGATACGCAGTATTTT
15,TRBJ2-2,-,TRBV6-6,-,CASSFFEGNTGELFF,TGTGCCAGCAGTTTTTTCGAGGGGAACACCGGGGAGCTGTTTTTT
14,TRBJ2-1,TRBD1,TRBV7-2,-,CASSWIDRENEQFF,TGTGCCAGCAGCTGGATCGACAGGGAAAATGAGCAGTTCTTC
16,TRBJ2-5,TRBD1,TRBV28,-,CASSFTGTGGFETQYF,TGTGCCAGCAGTTTTACCGGGACAGGGGGCTTTGAGACCCAGTACTTC